Described below is a single T cell receptor (beta chain) sequence and its context. The CDR3 has 15 amino acids. Germline V lookup: CDR1 MNHEY, CDR2 SVGAGI. Trimming shortened V by 1 base and J by 8 bases, and 14 bases separated the two germline ends. This entry is derived from a study of blood T cell repertoires in COVID-19. Across the study: The United States, Italy and Spain were the sources of the acute and convalescent COVID-19 samples. Sources were T cells, B-cell-depleted T cells, or PBMCs; the material itself was cDNA or gDNA.

Using immunoSEQ multiplex PCR, the repertoire was profiled, and TCRdb retains in-frame clones only, with some absent. The table has over 85,000 clones, about 78% seen once; the top ten hold approximately 9.6%. Material for sequencing was peripheral blood. The rearrangement links TRBV6-5 to TRBJ1-4; maybe TRBD1 (5 bases). The receptor's source is a man between 60 and 75 years old with active or convalescent COVID-19. The CDR3 DNA follows: TGTGCCAGCAGTTACTATCGGGGGAATGGGGAAAAACTGTTTTTT. This gives the protein CASSYYRGNGEKLFF.